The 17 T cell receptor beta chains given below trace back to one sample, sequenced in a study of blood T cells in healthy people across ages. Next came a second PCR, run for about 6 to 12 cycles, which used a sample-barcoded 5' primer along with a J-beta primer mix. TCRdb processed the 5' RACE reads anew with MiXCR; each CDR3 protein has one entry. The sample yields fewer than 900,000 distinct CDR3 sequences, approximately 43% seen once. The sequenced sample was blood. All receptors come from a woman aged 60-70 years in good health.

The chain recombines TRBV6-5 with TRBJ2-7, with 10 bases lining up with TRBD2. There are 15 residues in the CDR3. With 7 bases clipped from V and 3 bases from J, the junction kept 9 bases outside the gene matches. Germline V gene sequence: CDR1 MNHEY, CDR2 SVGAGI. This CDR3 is CASIRTSGAGYEQYF. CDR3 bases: TGTGCCAGCATTAGAACTAGCGGGGCGGGCTACGAGCAGTACTTC.

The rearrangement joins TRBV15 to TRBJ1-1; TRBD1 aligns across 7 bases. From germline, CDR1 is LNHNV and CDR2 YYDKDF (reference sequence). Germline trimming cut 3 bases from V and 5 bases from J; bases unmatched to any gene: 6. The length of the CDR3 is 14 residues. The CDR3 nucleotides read TGTGCCACCAGCAGTGGGACAGAAGGAACTGAAGCTTTCTTT. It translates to CATSSGTEGTEAFF. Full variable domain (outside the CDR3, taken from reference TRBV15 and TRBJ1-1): DAMVIQNPRYQVTQFGKPVTLSCSQTLNHNVMYWYQQKSSQAPKLLFHYYDKDFNNEADTPDNFQSRRPNTSFCFLDIRSPGLGDTAMYLCATSSGTEGTEAFFGQGTRLTVV.

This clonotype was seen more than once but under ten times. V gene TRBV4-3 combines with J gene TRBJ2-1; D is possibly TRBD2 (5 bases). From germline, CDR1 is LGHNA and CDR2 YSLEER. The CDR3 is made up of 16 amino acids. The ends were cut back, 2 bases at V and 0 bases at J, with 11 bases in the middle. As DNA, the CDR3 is TGCGCCAGCAGCCAAATGGACTCAAGCTCCTACAATGAGCAGTTCTTC. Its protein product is CASSQMDSSSYNEQFF.

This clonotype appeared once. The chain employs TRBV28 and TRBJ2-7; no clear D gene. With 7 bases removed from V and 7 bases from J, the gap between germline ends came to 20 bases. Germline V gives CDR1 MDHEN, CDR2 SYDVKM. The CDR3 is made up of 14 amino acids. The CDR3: CASNPPSIRGEQYF. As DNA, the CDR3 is TGTGCCAGCAACCCCCCGAGCATCCGTGGGGAGCAGTACTTC.

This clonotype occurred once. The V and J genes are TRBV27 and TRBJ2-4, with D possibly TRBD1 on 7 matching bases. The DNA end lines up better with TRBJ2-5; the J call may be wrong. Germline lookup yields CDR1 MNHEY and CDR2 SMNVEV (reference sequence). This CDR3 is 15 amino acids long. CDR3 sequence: CASSLTRGAQETQYF. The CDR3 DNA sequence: TGTGCCAGCAGTTTAACCAGGGGGGCCCAAGAGACCCAGTACTTC.

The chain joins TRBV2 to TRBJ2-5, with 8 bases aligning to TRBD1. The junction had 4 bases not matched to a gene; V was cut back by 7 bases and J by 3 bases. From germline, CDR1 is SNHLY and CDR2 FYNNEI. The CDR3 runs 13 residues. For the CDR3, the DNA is TGTGCCAGCAACAGGGGGTCGGAAGAGACCCAGTACTTC. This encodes CASNRGSEETQYF.

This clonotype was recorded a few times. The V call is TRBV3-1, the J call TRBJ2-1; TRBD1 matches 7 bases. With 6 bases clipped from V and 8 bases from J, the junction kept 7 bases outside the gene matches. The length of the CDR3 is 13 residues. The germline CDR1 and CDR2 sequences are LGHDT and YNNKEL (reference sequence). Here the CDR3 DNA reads TGTGCCAGCAGACGACAGGGTTGGGATGAGCAGTTCTTC. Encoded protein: CASRRQGWDEQFF.

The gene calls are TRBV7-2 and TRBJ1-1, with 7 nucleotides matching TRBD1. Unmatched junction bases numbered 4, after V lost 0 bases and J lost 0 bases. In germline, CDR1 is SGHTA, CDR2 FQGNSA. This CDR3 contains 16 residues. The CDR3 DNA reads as TGTGCCAGCAGCTTAGCGCGCGACAGGGTGAACACTGAAGCTTTCTTT. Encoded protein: CASSLARDRVNTEAFF. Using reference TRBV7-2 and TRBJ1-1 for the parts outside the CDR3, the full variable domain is GAGVSQSPSNKVTEKGKDVELRCDPISGHTALYWYRQSLGQGLEFLIYFQGNSAPDKSGLPSDRFSAERTGGSVSTLTIQRTQQEDSAVYLCASSLARDRVNTEAFFGQGTRLTVV.

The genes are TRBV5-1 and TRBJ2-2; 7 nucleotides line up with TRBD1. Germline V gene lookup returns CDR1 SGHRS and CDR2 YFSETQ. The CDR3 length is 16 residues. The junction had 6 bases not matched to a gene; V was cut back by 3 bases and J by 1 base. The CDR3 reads CASSSQGTENTGELFF. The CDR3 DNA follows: TGCGCCAGCAGCTCTCAGGGGACAGAGAACACCGGGGAGCTGTTTTTT.

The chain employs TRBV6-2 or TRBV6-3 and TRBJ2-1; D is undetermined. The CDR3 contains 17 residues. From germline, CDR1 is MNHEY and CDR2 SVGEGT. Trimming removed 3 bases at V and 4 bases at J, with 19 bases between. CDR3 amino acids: CASSYYSVQGLYNEQFF. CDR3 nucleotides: TGTGCCAGCAGTTATTACTCCGTGCAAGGGCTTTACAATGAGCAGTTCTTC.

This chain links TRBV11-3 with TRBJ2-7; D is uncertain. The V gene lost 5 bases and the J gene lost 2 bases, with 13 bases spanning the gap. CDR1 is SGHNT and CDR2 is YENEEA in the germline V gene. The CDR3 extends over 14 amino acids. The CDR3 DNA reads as TGTGCCAGCAGCCGTGCCACGACTCCCTACGAGCAGTACTTC. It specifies CASSRATTPYEQYF.

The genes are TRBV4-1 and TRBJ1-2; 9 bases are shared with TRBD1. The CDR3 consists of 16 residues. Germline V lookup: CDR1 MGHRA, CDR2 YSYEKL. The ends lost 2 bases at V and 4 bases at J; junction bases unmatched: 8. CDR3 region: CASSQSWTGDGYGYTF. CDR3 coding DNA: TGCGCCAGCAGCCAATCTTGGACAGGGGACGGCTATGGCTACACCTTC.

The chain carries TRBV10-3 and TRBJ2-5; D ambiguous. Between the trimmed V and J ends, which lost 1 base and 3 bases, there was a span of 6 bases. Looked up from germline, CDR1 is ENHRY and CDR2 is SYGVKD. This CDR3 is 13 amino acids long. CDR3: CAISEFEKETQYF. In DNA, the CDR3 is TGTGCCATCAGTGAGTTTGAAAAAGAGACCCAGTACTTC.

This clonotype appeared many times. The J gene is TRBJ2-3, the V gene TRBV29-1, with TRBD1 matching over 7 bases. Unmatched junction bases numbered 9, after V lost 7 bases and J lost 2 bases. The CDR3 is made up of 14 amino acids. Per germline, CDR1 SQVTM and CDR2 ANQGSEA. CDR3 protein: CSAYEGAHTDTQYF. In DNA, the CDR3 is TGCAGCGCATACGAGGGGGCTCACACAGATACGCAGTATTTT.

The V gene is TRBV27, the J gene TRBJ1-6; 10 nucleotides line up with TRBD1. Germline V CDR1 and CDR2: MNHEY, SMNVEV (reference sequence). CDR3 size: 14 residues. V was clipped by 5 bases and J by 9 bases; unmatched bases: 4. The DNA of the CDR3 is TGTGCCAGCAGTGCAGACAGGGGGCGTTCACCCCTCCACTTT. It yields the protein CASSADRGRSPLHF.

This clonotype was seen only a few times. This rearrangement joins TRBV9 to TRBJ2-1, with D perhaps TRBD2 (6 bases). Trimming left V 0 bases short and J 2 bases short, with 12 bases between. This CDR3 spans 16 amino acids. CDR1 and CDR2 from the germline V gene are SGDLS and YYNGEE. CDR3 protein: CASSVVGGGTYNEQFF. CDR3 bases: TGTGCCAGCAGCGTAGTGGGGGGTGGAACCTACAATGAGCAGTTCTTC.

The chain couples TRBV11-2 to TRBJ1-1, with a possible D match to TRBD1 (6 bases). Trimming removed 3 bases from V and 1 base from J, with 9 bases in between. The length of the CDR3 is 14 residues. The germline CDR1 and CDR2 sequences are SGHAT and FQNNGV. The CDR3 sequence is CASSFSGENTEAFF. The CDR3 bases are TGTGCCAGCAGCTTTTCAGGGGAGAACACTGAAGCTTTCTTT.